This T cell receptor (beta chain) emerged from a study of T cells in Graves' hyperthyroidism and ophthalmopathy. Regarding the study as a whole: The majority of expanded thyroid clonotypes above 0.001 also appeared in blood.

After removal of 8 bases from V and 3 bases from J, the junction contained 7 bases not matched to a gene. Germline V lookup: CDR1 MNHNS, CDR2 SASEGT. The CDR3 is 16 amino acids. A note on this clonotype: Its antigen remains unidentified.

Those with hyperthyroidism were 18 to 65 years old, newly diagnosed, and ill for under 2 months. Uncontrolled infection, other autoimmune disease, pregnancy or lactation led to exclusion. The diagnostic basis comprised clinical symptoms, serum thyroxine and TRAb, thyroid ultrasound and orbital computed tomography. Amplification of TCR beta CDR3 regions was performed using RNA transcripts as template. During a first-round RT-PCR of the TCR CDR3, the HTBI primer set was used. TCRdb ran MiXCR on the multiplex PCR reads and lists one entry per CDR3 protein. The data hold approximately 330,000 distinct CDR3 sequences, with roughly a fifth observed a single time.

V usage is TRBV6-1 and J usage is TRBJ2-3; 14 bases map to TRBD2. This receptor was obtained from a woman in her forties or fifties with Graves' hyperthyroidism. The sequenced sample was blood. The CDR3 DNA sequence: TGTGCCAGCCGACTAGCGGGGGGGTCCCAAACAGATACGCAGTATTTT. Translation gives CASRLAGGSQTDTQYF.